Following are 26 T cell receptor beta chains from one sample sequenced in a study of blood T cells in healthy people across ages. A second PCR of roughly 7 to 11 cycles used a sample-barcoded 5' primer and a J-beta primer mix. In TCRdb, the 5' RACE reads were re-called with MiXCR into one record per CDR3 protein. The sample comprises fewer than 1,000,000 distinct CDR3 sequences, less than 60% of which are singletons, and roughly 20% rests with the top ten. Source material: blood. The receptor set was obtained from a man older than 75 in good health.

This clonotype was picked up a small number of times. The rearrangement joins TRBV20-1 to TRBJ2-1; the D is unclear. The germline CDR1 and CDR2 sequences are DFQATT and SNEGSKA (reference sequence). With 3 bases removed from V and 3 bases from J, the gap between germline ends came to 9 bases. CDR3 size: 13 residues. CDR3 DNA: TGCAGTGCTAGCGGGCAGCTCTACAATGAGCAGTTCTTC. This sequence encodes CSASGQLYNEQFF.

This chain links TRBV5-1 with TRBJ1-2, with a weak D call TRBD1 (5 bases). Trimming removed 4 bases at V and 8 bases at J, with 12 bases between. Per germline, CDR1 SGHRS and CDR2 YFSETQ. This CDR3 spans 12 amino acids. The DNA of the CDR3 is TGCGCCAGCAGCACCTCAGGGAGCGGCTACACCTTC. Translated, it gives CASSTSGSGYTF.

Details on this clonotype: A read error may explain this, as a much larger clone is one base away. The chain employs TRBV7-2 and TRBJ2-5; 9 nucleotides align to TRBD1. The V and J ends lost 2 bases and 11 bases, in that order; junction bases with no gene match: 9. Germline V CDR1 and CDR2: SGHTA, FQGNSA. The CDR3 has 14 amino acids. The CDR3 loop is CASSLRLTGGEQYF. For the CDR3, the DNA is TGTGCCAGCAGCTTAAGGTTGACAGGGGGTGAGCAGTACTTC.

V usage is TRBV25-1 and J usage is TRBJ2-7; D unresolved. Germline V CDR1 and CDR2: MGHDK, SYGVNS. The CDR3 has 12 amino acids. V was trimmed by 4 bases and J by 7 bases, leaving 11 bases between them. Written as DNA, the CDR3 is TGTGCCAGCAGTGGCTCACCTGGGGAGCAGTACTTC. It is translated as CASSGSPGEQYF.

V usage is TRBV7-8 and J usage is TRBJ2-5, with D perhaps being TRBD1 or TRBD2 (5 bases each). The CDR3 runs 14 residues. Germline-derived CDR1 and CDR2 are SGHVS and FQNEAQ. Between the trimmed V and J ends, which lost 1 base and 5 bases, there was a span of 11 bases. As DNA, the CDR3 is TGTGCCAGCAGCTTAGGGTCCCGGGGCGAGACCCAGTACTTC. It is translated as CASSLGSRGETQYF.

The V gene is TRBV15, the J gene TRBJ2-2, with 10 nucleotides matching TRBD1. With 5 bases clipped from V and 4 bases from J, the junction kept 7 bases outside the gene matches. This CDR3 has 16 residues. The V gene's germline CDR1 is LNHNV and CDR2 YYDKDF (reference sequence). The CDR3 region has the DNA TGTGCCACCAGCGGATTGACAGGGGGCATCACCGGGGAGCTGTTTTTT. It is translated as CATSGLTGGITGELFF.

The chain links TRBV10-3 to TRBJ1-2, with D hard to call. V was pared by 0 bases and J by 2 bases, with 10 bases between. The CDR3 consists of 15 residues. Germline assignment: CDR1 ENHRY and CDR2 SYGVKD. This CDR3 is CAISESTGVNYGYTF. CDR3 in DNA: TGTGCCATCAGTGAGTCAACGGGCGTAAACTATGGCTACACCTTC.

This clonotype was seen once. The chain joins TRBV11-3 to TRBJ2-2, with 8 bases lining up with TRBD1. J was trimmed by 4 bases and V by 4 bases; bases with no gene match: 2. The CDR3 sequence is 14 residues long. Per germline, CDR1 SGHNT and CDR2 YENEEA. The CDR3 region has the DNA TGTGCCAGCAGCTGGGGACAGGCCACCGGGGAGCTGTTTTTT. It encodes CASSWGQATGELFF.

This clonotype was detected only a few times. This may come from a read error, since a much larger clone is one base off. CDR3: CASSVSGIPHEQYF. The CDR3 nucleotides are TGTGCCAGCAGCGTGAGCGGGATCCCCCACGAGCAGTACTTC. The V call is TRBV5-6, the J call TRBJ2-7; 7 bases line up with TRBD2. Germline CDR1 reads SGHDT; CDR2 reads YYEEEE. The V and J ends lost 4 bases and 5 bases, in that order; junction bases with no gene match: 9. The CDR3 is 14 amino acids.

V is TRBV4-2 and J is TRBJ2-5; D gene uncertain. The CDR3 length is 13 residues. Between the trimmed V and J ends, which lost 6 bases and 2 bases, there was a span of 10 bases. Germline lookup yields CDR1 LGHNA and CDR2 YNFKEQ. The DNA for the CDR3 is TGTGCCAGCAGTAAAGTGGGGCAAGAGACCCAGTACTTC. Translation gives CASSKVGQETQYF.

There are many counts of this clonotype. The CDR3 is CATSDVPGLADQETQYF. The CDR3 DNA follows: TGTGCCACCAGTGACGTCCCGGGACTAGCGGACCAAGAGACCCAGTACTTC. The chain couples TRBV24-1 to TRBJ2-5; 11 bases match TRBD2. With V trimmed by 4 bases and J by 0 bases, 6 bases remained unmatched. The CDR3 runs to 17 residues. Germline loops: CDR1 KGHDR, CDR2 SFDVKD.

This clonotype was counted ten times or more. The chain joins TRBV7-2 to TRBJ2-5; TRBD2 aligns across 13 bases. The CDR3 extends over 16 amino acids. V lost 5 bases and J lost 1; bases outside the gene matches: 4. Per germline, CDR1 SGHTA and CDR2 FQGNSA. The CDR3 sequence is CASSNRLAGGQETQYF. In DNA, the CDR3 is TGTGCCAGCAGCAACCGACTAGCGGGGGGCCAAGAGACCCAGTACTTC. Complete variable domain (other parts from reference TRBV7-2 and TRBJ2-5): GAGVSQSPSNKVTEKGKDVELRCDPISGHTALYWYRQSLGQGLEFLIYFQGNSAPDKSGLPSDRFSAERTGGSVSTLTIQRTQQEDSAVYLCASSNRLAGGQETQYFGPGTRLLVL.

In the case of this clonotype: A much larger clonotype is one base distant, so this may be a read error. The chain has TRBV3-1 and TRBJ2-7; the D gene could be TRBD1 or TRBD2 (5 bases each). From germline, CDR1 is LGHDT and CDR2 YNNKEL (reference sequence). The CDR3 is made up of 16 amino acids. CDR3 protein: CASSQGGARPSCEQYF. The DNA for the CDR3 is TGTGCCAGCAGCCAAGGAGGGGCCAGGCCCTCCTGCGAGCAGTACTTC.

A few counts support this clonotype. The chain combines TRBV12-3 or TRBV12-4 with TRBJ1-1; unclear D gene. The CDR3 consists of 13 residues. V was clipped by 6 bases and J by 0 bases, with 8 bases between them. In DNA, the CDR3 is TGTGCCAGCAGCCAGCAATTGAACACTGAAGCTTTCTTT. This codes for CASSQQLNTEAFF.

Remarks on this clonotype: Since no conserved phenylalanine or tryptophan closes the CDR3, a read error is the likely cause. The chain is built from TRBV20-1 and TRBJ2-1, with TRBD2 identical over 12 bases. CDR1 and CDR2 (germline): DFQATT, SNEGSKA (reference sequence). The CDR3 totals 16 residues. V lost 0 bases, J lost 7 bases, and 7 bases stayed unmatched. In DNA form, the CDR3 reads TGCAGTGCTAGAGATCCTAGCGGGAGGGTTGGAAATGAGCAGTTCTTG. Translated, it gives CSARDPSGRVGNEQFL.

The genes are TRBV30 and TRBJ2-6; D remains ambiguous. CDR1 and CDR2 from the germline V gene are GTSNPN and SVGIG (reference sequence). This CDR3 comprises 13 residues. The V end was cut by 2 bases, the J end by 4 bases, with 6 bases between. The CDR3 coding sequence is TGTGCCTGGAGTCGGTCAGGGGCCAACGTCCTGACTTTC. This sequence encodes CAWSRSGANVLTF.

A remark on this clonotype: Since a much larger clone is just one base distant, this may be a read error. CDR3 in amino acids: CSARSLAGASYNEQFF. The CDR3 DNA follows: TGCAGTGCTAGAAGTCTAGCGGGAGCCTCCTACAATGAGCAGTTCTTC. The V and J genes are TRBV20-1 and TRBJ2-1, with TRBD2 matching over 10 bases. The CDR3 runs to 16 residues. V was clipped by 2 bases and J by 0 bases; unmatched bases: 4. CDR1 and CDR2 (germline): DFQATT, SNEGSKA (reference sequence).

This clonotype was seen a handful of times. V usage is TRBV5-1 and J usage is TRBJ2-7; perhaps D is TRBD1 or TRBD2 (6 bases each). The ends were cut back, 0 bases at V and 6 bases at J, with 10 bases in the middle. CDR3 length equals 13 residues. Germline CDR1 and CDR2: SGHRS and YFSETQ. The chain's CDR3 is CASSLGGALEQYF. CDR3 sequence (DNA): TGCGCCAGCAGCTTGGGGGGGGCCCTCGAGCAGTACTTC.

V and J are TRBV11-2 and TRBJ1-1; D is ambiguous. The germline V gene encodes CDR1 SGHAT and CDR2 FQNNGV. The V end lost 1 base, the J end lost 5 bases, and 11 bases lay between the germline ends. The CDR3 covers 14 residues. The CDR3 bases are TGTGCCAGCAGCTTAGGTACGGGAAGGACTGAAGCTTTCTTT. This sequence encodes CASSLGTGRTEAFF.

The chain uses TRBV28 and TRBJ2-7, with D possibly matching TRBD1 (7 bases). Germline V gene sequence: CDR1 MDHEN, CDR2 SYDVKM. The CDR3 covers 14 residues. The V end was cut by 8 bases, the J end by 2 bases, with 16 bases between. CDR3: CASGVGGGPYEQYF. CDR3 nucleotides: TGTGCCAGCGGAGTTGGAGGGGGCCCCTACGAGCAGTACTTC.

This clonotype was recorded a few times. This chain joins TRBV6-1 and TRBJ1-1, with D unclear. This CDR3 is built from 12 residues. The germline CDR1 and CDR2 sequences are MNHNS and SASEGT. The ends were cut back, 3 bases at V and 8 bases at J, with 10 bases in the middle. In DNA, the CDR3 is TGTGCCAGCAGTGATGGCCCGTGGGAAGCTTTCTTT. It translates to CASSDGPWEAFF.

The chain joins TRBV12-3 or TRBV12-4 to TRBJ1-2, with 7 bases lining up with TRBD1. Unmatched junction bases numbered 6, after V lost 4 bases and J lost 1 base. CDR3 length: 15 residues. CDR3 bases: TGTGCCAGCAGTTGCCGACAGGGAAGTAACTATGGCTACACCTTC. It encodes CASSCRQGSNYGYTF.

Note on this clonotype: The junction departs from the called germline gene at one end, perhaps through a read error. V usage is TRBV14 and J usage is TRBJ1-6; perhaps TRBD1 as D (6 bases). CDR1 is SGHDN and CDR2 is FVKESK in the germline V gene. This CDR3 comprises 13 residues. CDR3 region: CAGSPGGASPLHF. Here the CDR3 DNA reads TGTGCCGGCAGCCCCGGGGGGGCCTCACCCCTCCACTTT.

The rearrangement joins TRBV9 to TRBJ2-5, with a tentative D call TRBD1 (6 bases). CDR3 length: 12 residues. Trimming took off 7 bases at V and 0 bases at J, with 7 bases between the two ends. Per germline, CDR1 SGDLS and CDR2 YYNGEE. The CDR3: CASGQNQETQYF. CDR3 bases: TGTGCCAGCGGACAGAACCAAGAGACCCAGTACTTC.

The CDR3 nucleotides are TGTGCCAGCAGCCCCAGCGAGAAGCGACACAATGAGCAGTTCTTC. This codes for CASSPSEKRHNEQFF. The chain is built from TRBV3-1 and TRBJ2-1; D is ambiguous. Germline V gives CDR1 LGHDT, CDR2 YNNKEL (reference sequence). The V gene lost 4 bases and the J gene lost 5 bases, with 15 bases spanning the gap. The CDR3 is 15 residues long.

There are a few counts of this clonotype. The V gene is TRBV9, the J gene TRBJ2-3, with a possible D match to TRBD2 (5 bases). Per the germline V gene, CDR1 is SGDLS and CDR2 is YYNGEE. The CDR3 length is 17 residues. Trimming removed 0 bases at V and 0 bases at J, with 14 bases between. The CDR3 here is CASSVASGGGSTDTQYF. In DNA, the CDR3 is TGTGCCAGCAGCGTAGCCTCTGGAGGCGGGAGCACAGATACGCAGTATTTT.